The T cell receptor beta chain under discussion was sequenced for a study of regulatory T cells in long-lasting Graves disease. Whole-study results and caveats: Persistent patients had a count of shared public clonotypes (approximately 2,700) that exceeded that of new patients (approximately 1,000).

Time point indicated: persistent/refractory GD, antithyroid drugs over 5 years with positive TRAb. RNA extracted from PBMCs served as the sequencing template. Clinicians diagnosed Graves' disease using American Thyroid Association guidelines. According to the study, TCR beta libraries were built with iRepertoire HTBI primers and CDR3-region Arm-PCR. MiXCR, run by TCRdb on the multiplex PCR reads, gives a single entry per CDR3 protein. Among fewer than 450,000 distinct CDR3 sequences listed, more than 20% were seen once. This clonotype was seen ten or more times. Its target is unknown. From germline, CDR1 is SGHAT and CDR2 FQNNGV. The CDR3 length is 15 residues. The V gene end was trimmed by 4 bases and the J gene end by 2 bases; junction bases not matched to a gene: 4.

The sequences come from peripheral blood mononuclear cells (PBMCs), collected when the disease was refractory, from a patient treated with antithyroid drugs. J is TRBJ2-7 and V is TRBV11-2; 11 bases align to TRBD2. This sequence was found in a female donor with Graves disease. The CDR3 DNA reads TGTGCCAGCAGCTCCGTTAGCGGGAGGGCCTACGAGCAGTACTTC. This gives the protein CASSSVSGRAYEQYF.